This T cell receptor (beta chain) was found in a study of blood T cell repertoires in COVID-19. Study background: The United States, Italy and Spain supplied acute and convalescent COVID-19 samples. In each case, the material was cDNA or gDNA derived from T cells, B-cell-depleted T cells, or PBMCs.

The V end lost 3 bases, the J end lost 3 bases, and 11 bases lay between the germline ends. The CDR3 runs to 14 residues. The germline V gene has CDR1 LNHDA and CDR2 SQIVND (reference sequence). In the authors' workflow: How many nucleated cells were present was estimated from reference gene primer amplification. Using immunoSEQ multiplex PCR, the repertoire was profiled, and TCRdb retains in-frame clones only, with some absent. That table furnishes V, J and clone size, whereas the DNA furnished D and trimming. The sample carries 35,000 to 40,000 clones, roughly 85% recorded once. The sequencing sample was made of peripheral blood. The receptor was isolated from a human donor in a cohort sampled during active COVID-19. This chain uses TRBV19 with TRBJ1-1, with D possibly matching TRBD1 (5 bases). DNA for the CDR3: TGTGCCAGTAGTATTTCCAGGGAGGACACTGAAGCTTTCTTT. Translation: CASSISREDTEAFF. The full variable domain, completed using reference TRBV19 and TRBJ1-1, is DGGITQSPKYLFRKEGQNVTLSCEQNLNHDAMYWYRQDPGQGLRLIYYSQIVNDFQKGDIAEGYSVSREKKESFPLTVTSAQKNPTAFYLCASSISREDTEAFFGQGTRLTVV.